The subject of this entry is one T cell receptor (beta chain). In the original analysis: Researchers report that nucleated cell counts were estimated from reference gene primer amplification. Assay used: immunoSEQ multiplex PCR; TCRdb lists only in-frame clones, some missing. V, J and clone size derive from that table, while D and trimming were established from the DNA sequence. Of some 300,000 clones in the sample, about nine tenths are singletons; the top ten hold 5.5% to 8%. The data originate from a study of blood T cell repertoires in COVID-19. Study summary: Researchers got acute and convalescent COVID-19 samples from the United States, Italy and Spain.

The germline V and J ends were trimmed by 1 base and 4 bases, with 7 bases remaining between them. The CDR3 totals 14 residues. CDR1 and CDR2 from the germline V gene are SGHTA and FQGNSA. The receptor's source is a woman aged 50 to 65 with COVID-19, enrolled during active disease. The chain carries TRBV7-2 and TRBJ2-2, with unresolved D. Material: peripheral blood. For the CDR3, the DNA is TGTGCCAGCAGCTTAGTTTACACCACCGGGGAGCTGTTTTTT. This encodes CASSLVYTTGELFF. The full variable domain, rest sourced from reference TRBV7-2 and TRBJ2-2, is GAGVSQSPSNKVTEKGKDVELRCDPISGHTALYWYRQSLGQGLEFLIYFQGNSAPDKSGLPSDRFSAERTGGSVSTLTIQRTQQEDSAVYLCASSLVYTTGELFFGEGSRLTVL.